This TCR beta chain was identified in a study of CD8+ T cells in alopecia areata. Sequencing relied on a cDNA template that was reverse transcribed from extracted RNA. Here immunoSEQ multiplex PCR was the method, and the copy in TCRdb shows in-frame clones only, minus some. The data show approximately 13,000 clones, over 50% seen once. For a handful of patients, CD4+ cells were sorted into CD25+CD127- cells. Samples from alopecia areata patients were lesional scalp punch biopsies and peripheral blood. General observations from the study: It was less clear whether patients shared TCRs than it was in mice, possibly because of HLA. It was lesional scalp, especially alopecia totalis/universalis, that showed higher clonality than normal scalp.

Comment on this clone: Its antigen is currently unknown.

Sequenced sample: CD4+ Tregs sorted from blood. This sequence originates from a human donor with alopecia areata.

CDR3 sequence reads: CASSPSSGIDTQYF. CDR3 coding DNA: TGTGCCAGCAGTCCTAGCAGCGGGATCGATACGCAGTATTTT. The chain is built from TRBV28 and TRBJ2-3; 7 positions agree with TRBD2. V trimming: 5 bases; J trimming: 6 bases; junction bases outside the gene matches: 8. Germline CDR1 is MDHEN and CDR2 is SYDVKM. The CDR3 is made up of 14 amino acids.